This T cell receptor (beta chain) originates from a study of blood T cells in healthy people across ages (dated by TCRdb to between 2014 and 2017). The study in broad terms: In model experiments, roughly one uniquely barcoded TCR beta cDNA molecule per two T cells was captured by template switching. The study measured age-related changes in TCR beta repertoire diversity using deep sequencing normalized with unique cDNA molecular identifiers. The donors were split into four age groups: young (average 16 years), middle-aged (39), aged (62) and long-lived (roughly 86). To avoid experimental bias, donors of different ages were distributed randomly across sequencing lanes. For two donors (one aged 18 to 30 and one aged 80 or older), the study analyzed two additional independent replicas of 1 million unique cDNA reads from the same blood draw.

The library came from 5' RACE. Sequencer: Illumina HiSeq 2500. A second PCR of roughly 7 to 11 cycles was performed with a sample-barcoded 5' primer and a J-beta primer mix. Each TCR beta cDNA molecule received a unique molecular identifier from a template-switch 5' adaptor carrying 12 random nucleotides. At least 3 million CDR3-containing paired-end reads were obtained from each sample. All of the RNA was converted into first-strand cDNA using the Mint cDNA synthesis kit, with a TRBC-specific oligonucleotide serving as the primer. Following uracil-DNA glycosylase treatment, a first 18-cycle PCR with universal primers M1SS and BC2_uni_R was performed on all cDNA. The authors' analysis ran thus. For normalization, 1 million high-quality reads were randomly selected from each sample, with every read carrying a distinct molecular identifier. Instead of being binned into consensus sequences, reads that shared molecular identifiers were thrown out. MiTCR, run with a Q25 quality threshold and the strictest error-elimination algorithm, handled CDR3 identification, clonotype clustering and error correction. A nonparametric unseen species model using Euler transformation provided a lower-bound estimate of total TCR beta diversity. The raw public data were reprocessed by TCRdb itself: fastp quality trimming at Q25, MiXCR clonotype calling, in-frame beta chains only. Identical CDR3 proteins give one entry, which carries the most common genes and DNA. The V and J calls shown here were made by TCRdb, not taken from the authors' results. Present in this sample are approximately 810,000 distinct CDR3 sequences, under 30% of which were seen just once. 15% to 20% of the sample rests with the top ten.

Donors were under 40 systemically healthy Caucasian individuals from Russia aged roughly 6 to 90 years. Each donor gave 8 to 10 milliliters of peripheral blood, collected into EDTA-treated Vacutainer tubes. Ficoll-Paque density-gradient centrifugation was used to isolate PBMCs, with at least 7 million per sample. Total RNA, at least 5 micrograms per sample, was extracted from PBMCs with Trizol reagent. Naive CD45RAhigh/CD27high T cell percentages were measured by flow cytometry on a PBMC aliquot from every donor. This clonotype was seen many times. What this receptor recognizes is not known. No base quality information exists; no much larger clone differs at one position. V has 4 bases trimmed and J has 3 bases trimmed; junction bases matching no gene number 9. CDR1 and CDR2 were assigned from the germline V gene as SGHTA and FQGNSA. Including cysteine and phenylalanine, the CDR3 has 18 amino acids. Left in the record is the CDR3 DNA by itself, 54 bases read in frame from the first base.

Results the study describes overall, beyond this receptor: As age increased, observed TCR beta diversity per million T cells dropped in a roughly linear way, and a significant reduction was already evident by age 40. A strong correlation was found between observed TCR beta diversity and the percentage of naive T cells measured by flow cytometry. Since profiling was done on bulk unsorted PBMCs, naive and antigen-experienced compartments could not be conclusively compared. Compared with the aged group, the long-lived group had more naive CD4+ T cells, fewer expanded clones and increased TCR diversity, suggesting age selection. Total diversity estimates from one million sequenced T cells were considered lower bounds and underestimates. The CMV infection status of donors was not known, potentially confounding age-related changes in expanded clonotypes.

Sequenced: blood. The chain links TRBV7-2 with TRBJ2-1, with TRBD2 matching 13 junction bases. The origin of this receptor is a woman older than 75 in good health. CDR3 reads: CASSSGTSGVGVYNEQFF. Here is the DNA: TGTGCCAGCAGCTCAGGGACTAGCGGGGTTGGGGTCTACAATGAGCAGTTCTTC.